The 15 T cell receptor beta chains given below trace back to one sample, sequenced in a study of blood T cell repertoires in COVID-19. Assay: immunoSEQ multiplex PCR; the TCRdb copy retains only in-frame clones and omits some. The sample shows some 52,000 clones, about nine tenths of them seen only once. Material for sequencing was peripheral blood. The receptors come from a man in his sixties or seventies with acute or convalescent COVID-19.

The CDR3 nucleotides read TGTGCCAGCAGTTTATCCAGAGACAGGGGTGGCCGCCAGCCCCAGCATTTT. Its translation is CASSLSRDRGGRQPQHF. The chain has TRBV27 and TRBJ1-5; the match to TRBD1 covers 8 bases. V lost 0 bases, J lost 7 bases, and 11 bases stayed unmatched. The V gene's germline CDR1 is MNHEY and CDR2 SMNVEV (reference sequence). The CDR3 spans 17 residues.

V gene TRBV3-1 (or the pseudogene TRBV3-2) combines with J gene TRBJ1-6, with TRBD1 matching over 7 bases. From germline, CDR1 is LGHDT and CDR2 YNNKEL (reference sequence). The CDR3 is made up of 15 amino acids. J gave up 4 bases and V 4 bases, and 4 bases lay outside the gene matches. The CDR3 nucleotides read TGTGCCAGCAGCCGGGACAGCCTTTATAATTCACCCCTCCACTTT. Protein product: CASSRDSLYNSPLHF.

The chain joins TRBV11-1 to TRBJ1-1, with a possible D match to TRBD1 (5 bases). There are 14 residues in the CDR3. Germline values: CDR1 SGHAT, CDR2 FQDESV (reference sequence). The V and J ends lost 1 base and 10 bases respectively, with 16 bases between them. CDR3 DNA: TGTGCCAGCAGCTTAGTTTCTGGGGCTTCGGGAGCTTTCTTT. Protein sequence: CASSLVSGASGAFF.

The CDR3 here is CSSGLKETQYF. The CDR3 DNA sequence: TGCAGTTCGGGACTAAAGGAGACCCAGTACTTC. The rearrangement links TRBV20-1 to TRBJ2-5, with 7 bases fitting TRBD2. Germline V gives CDR1 DFQATT, CDR2 SNEGSKA (reference sequence). With V trimmed by 8 bases and J by 5 bases, 5 bases remained unmatched. The CDR3 consists of 11 residues.

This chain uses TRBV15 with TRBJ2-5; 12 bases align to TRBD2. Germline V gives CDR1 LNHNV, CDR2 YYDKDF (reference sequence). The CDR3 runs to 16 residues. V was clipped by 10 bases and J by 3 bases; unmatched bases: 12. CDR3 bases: TGTGCCATAAAAGGGAGACTAGCGGGGGATAAAGAGACCCAGTACTTC. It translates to CAIKGRLAGDKETQYF.

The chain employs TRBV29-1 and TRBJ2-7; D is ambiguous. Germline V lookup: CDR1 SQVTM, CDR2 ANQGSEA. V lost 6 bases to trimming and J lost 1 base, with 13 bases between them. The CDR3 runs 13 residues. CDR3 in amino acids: CSVQSPSSYEQYF. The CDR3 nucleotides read TGCAGCGTCCAGTCCCCCTCTTCCTACGAGCAGTACTTC.

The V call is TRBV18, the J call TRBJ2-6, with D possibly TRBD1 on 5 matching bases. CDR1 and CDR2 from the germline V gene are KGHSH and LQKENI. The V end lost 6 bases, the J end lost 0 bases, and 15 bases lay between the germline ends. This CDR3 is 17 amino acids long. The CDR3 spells CASSLTTARSGANVLTF. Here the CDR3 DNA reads TGTGCCAGCTCCCTTACGACAGCCCGCTCTGGGGCCAACGTCCTGACTTTC.

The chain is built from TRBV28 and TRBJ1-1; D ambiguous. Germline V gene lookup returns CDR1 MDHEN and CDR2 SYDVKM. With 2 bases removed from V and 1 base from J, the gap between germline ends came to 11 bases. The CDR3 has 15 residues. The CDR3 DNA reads TGTGCCAGCAGTTTACTGGAGGGCCAGAACACTGAAGCTTTCTTT. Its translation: CASSLLEGQNTEAFF. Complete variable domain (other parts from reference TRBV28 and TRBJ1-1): DVKVTQSSRYLVKRTGEKVFLECVQDMDHENMFWYRQDPGLGLRLIYFSYDVKMKEKGDIPEGYSVSREKKERFSLILESASTNQTSMYLCASSLLEGQNTEAFFGQGTRLTVV.

CDR3 loop: CASRTTGETQYF. The CDR3 DNA reads TGTGCCAGCAGGACGACAGGAGAGACCCAGTACTTC. The V gene is TRBV2, the J gene TRBJ2-5; perhaps TRBD1 as D (6 bases). This CDR3 is built from 12 residues. CDR1 is SNHLY and CDR2 is FYNNEI in the germline V gene. V was pared by 6 bases and J by 4 bases, with 9 bases between.

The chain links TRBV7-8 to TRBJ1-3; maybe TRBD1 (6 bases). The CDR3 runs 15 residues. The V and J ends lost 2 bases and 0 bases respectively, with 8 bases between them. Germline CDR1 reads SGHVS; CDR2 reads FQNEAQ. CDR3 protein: CASSLQGISGNTIYF. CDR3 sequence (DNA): TGTGCCAGCAGCTTACAGGGGATCTCTGGAAACACCATATATTTT.

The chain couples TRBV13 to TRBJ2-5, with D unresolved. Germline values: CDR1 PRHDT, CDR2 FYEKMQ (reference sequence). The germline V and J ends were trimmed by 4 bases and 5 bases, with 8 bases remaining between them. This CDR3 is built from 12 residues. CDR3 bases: TGTGCCAGCAGCTCACTGTGGGAGACCCAGTACTTC. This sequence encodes CASSSLWETQYF.

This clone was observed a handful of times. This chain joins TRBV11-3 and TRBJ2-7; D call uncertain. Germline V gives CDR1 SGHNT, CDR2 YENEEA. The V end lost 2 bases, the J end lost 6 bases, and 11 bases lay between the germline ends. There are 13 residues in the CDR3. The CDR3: CASSLSSGFEQYF. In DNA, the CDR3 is TGTGCCAGCAGCTTATCGTCCGGGTTCGAGCAGTACTTC.

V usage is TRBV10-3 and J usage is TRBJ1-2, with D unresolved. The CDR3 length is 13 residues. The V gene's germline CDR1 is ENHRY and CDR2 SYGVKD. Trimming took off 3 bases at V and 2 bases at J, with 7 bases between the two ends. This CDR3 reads CAISERENYGYTF. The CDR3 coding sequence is TGTGCCATCAGTGAAAGGGAGAACTATGGCTACACCTTC.

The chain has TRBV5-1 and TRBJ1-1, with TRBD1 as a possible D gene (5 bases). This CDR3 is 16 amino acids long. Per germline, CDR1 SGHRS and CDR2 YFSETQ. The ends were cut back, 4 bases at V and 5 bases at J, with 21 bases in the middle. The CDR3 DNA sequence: TGCGCCAGCAGCGCCGGCTGGGACGCGGAGGGGACTGAAGCTTTCTTT. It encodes CASSAGWDAEGTEAFF.

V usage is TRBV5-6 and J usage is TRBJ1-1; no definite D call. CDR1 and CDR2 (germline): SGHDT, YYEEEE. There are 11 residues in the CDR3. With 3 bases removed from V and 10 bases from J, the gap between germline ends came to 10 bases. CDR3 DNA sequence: TGTGCCAGCAGCTCAGGTTCCCGAGCTTTCTTT. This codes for CASSSGSRAFF.